This T cell receptor beta chain was sequenced during a study of T-cell reconstitution after alpha-beta-depleted transplantation in children (dated by TCRdb to the mid-2010s). Concerning the study at large: T-cell immune reconstitution after TCRalphabeta/CD19-depleted allogeneic hematopoietic cell transplantation in children was quantitatively tracked in the study by means of TCR repertoire profiling. What the work shows at the level of the full study, not this receptor alone: In some patients, the high TCRbeta diversity seen at day 60 was put down to recipient T cells and intrathymic progenitors that had survived conditioning. The apparently early recovery of alphabetaT-cell counts about two months after transplant reportedly depended on only several hundred rapidly expanded clones that came from non-depleted graft cells. Over the following months the frequencies of hyperexpanded clones went down, and after one year T-cell counts and TCRbeta diversity were mostly credited to newly produced T cells.

Reading the label with the study, this specimen's treatment or condition is: allogeneic hematopoietic cell transplantation with graft depleted of TCRalphabeta T cells and CD19 B cells. TCRalphabeta/CD19-depleted allogeneic hematopoietic cell grafts were given to the transplant recipients, all of whom were children. The library was obtained by PCR. Sequencing relied on an Illumina HiSeq 2500. Molecular barcoding was employed in the preparation of TCR libraries, with unique molecular identifiers being used to normalize TCRbeta repertoire quantification. The public reads were quality trimmed at Q25 with fastp and then assembled into clones with MiXCR by TCRdb, keeping productive beta chains. Each CDR3 protein appears once, grouped with its most common genes and DNA. The sample table records about 580,000 distinct CDR3 sequences; more than 20% of these occur just once. 13% to 15% of the sample belongs to the ten largest clones.

From V the trimming removes 3 bases and from J it removes 5 bases, while the gene matches leave 3 bases of the junction unaccounted for. The CDR3 numbers 13 residues from cysteine through phenylalanine. The kept DNA is CDR3 alone, 39 bases in frame from the first base. From a lookup of the germline V gene (reference sequence), CDR1 and CDR2 are DFQATT and SNEGSKA. This clonotype was counted a few times. Its antigen has not been determined. No qualities accompany the bases; no much larger clone lies one base away. The sequence was obtained from a boy younger than two who had a stem cell transplant for acute myeloid leukemia, so the T cells may come from the graft donor. Sequenced here: PBMCs, mostly from graft donor cells, sampled 360 days after TCRalphabeta/CD19-depleted stem cell transplant. The V and J segments used are TRBV20-1 and TRBJ1-1; the central 10 bases match TRBD1. The CDR3 has the sequence CSARDRGRTEAFF. Read as DNA, the sequence is TGCAGTGCTAGGGACAGGGGGAGAACTGAAGCTTTCTTT.